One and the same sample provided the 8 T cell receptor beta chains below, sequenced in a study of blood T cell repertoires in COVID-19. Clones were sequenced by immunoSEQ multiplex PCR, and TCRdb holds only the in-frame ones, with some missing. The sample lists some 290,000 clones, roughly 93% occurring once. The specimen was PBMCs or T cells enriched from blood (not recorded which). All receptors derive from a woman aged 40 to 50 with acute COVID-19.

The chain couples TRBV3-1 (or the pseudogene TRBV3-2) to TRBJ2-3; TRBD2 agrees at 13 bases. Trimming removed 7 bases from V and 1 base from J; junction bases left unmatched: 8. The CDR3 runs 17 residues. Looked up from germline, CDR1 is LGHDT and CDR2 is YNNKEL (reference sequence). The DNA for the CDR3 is TGTGCCAGCAAGACTAGCGGGGGGCTGGCTGGCACAGATACGCAGTATTTT. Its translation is CASKTSGGLAGTDTQYF.

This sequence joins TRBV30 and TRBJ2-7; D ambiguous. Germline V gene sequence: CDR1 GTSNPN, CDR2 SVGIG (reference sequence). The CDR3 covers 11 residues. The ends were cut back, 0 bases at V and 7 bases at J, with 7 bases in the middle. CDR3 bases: TGTGCCTGGAGTGTCACGGGTGAGCAGTACTTC. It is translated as CAWSVTGEQYF.

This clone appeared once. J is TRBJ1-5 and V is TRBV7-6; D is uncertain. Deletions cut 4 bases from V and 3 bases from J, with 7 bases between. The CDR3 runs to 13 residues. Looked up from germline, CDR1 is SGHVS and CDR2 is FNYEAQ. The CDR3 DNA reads TGTGCCAGCAGCTCAGATCACAATCAGCCCCAGCATTTT. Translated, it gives CASSSDHNQPQHF.

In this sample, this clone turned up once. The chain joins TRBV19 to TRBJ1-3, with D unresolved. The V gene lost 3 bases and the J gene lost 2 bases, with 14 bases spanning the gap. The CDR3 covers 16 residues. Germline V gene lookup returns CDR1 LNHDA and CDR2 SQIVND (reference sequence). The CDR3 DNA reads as TGTGCCAGTAGTATGGATTCTCGGAGAACTGGAAACACCATATATTTT. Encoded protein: CASSMDSRRTGNTIYF.

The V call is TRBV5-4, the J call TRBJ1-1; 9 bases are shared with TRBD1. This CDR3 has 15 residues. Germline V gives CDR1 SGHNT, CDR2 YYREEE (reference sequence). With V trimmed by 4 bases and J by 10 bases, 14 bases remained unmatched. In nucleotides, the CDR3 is TGTGCCAGCAGCGGAATGGGAGGACAGGGGAAACGAGCTTTCTTT. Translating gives CASSGMGGQGKRAFF.

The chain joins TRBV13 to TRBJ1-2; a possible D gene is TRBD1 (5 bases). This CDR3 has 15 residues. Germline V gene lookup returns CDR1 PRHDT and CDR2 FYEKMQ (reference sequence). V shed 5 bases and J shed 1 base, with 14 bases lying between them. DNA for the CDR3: TGTGCCAGCAGCCTTACGACAGCCCTTAACTATGGCTACACCTTC. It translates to CASSLTTALNYGYTF.

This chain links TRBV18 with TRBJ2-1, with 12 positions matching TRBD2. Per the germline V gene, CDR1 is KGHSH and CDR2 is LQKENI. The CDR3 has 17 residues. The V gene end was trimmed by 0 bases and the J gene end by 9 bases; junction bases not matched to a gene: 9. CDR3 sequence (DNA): TGTGCCAGCTCACCACCGTTACTAGCGGGAGGATGGGGTGAGCAGTTCTTC. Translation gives CASSPPLLAGGWGEQFF.

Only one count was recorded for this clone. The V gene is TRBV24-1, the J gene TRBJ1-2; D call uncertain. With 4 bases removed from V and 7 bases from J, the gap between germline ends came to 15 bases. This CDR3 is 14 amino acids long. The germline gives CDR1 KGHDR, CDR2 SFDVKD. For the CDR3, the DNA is TGTGCCACCAGTGAAAAGGGAGGTGAGGGTGGCTACACCTTC. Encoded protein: CATSEKGGEGGYTF.